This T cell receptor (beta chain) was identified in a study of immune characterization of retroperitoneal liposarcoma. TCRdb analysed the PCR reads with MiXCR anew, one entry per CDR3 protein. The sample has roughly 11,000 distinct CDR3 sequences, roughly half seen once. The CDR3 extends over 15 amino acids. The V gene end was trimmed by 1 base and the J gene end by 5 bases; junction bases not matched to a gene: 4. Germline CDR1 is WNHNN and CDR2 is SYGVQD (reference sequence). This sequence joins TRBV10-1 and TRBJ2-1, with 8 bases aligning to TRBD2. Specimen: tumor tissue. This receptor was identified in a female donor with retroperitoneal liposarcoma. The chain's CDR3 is CASSEFSGDDNEQFF. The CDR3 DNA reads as TGCGCCAGCAGTGAGTTTAGCGGGGACGACAATGAGCAGTTCTTC.